Shown below are 25 T cell receptor beta chains from a single sample sequenced in a study of graft-versus-host responses after intestinal transplantation (dated by TCRdb to about 2021). Explained via the paper, the time point label denotes: cells obtained before transplantation from donor or recipient. Libraries were constructed by the immunoSEQ multiplex PCR assay. TCRdb re-hosts the immuneACCESS table, in-frame sequences only. Its copies lack some clones; in the studies checked, an unresolved V gene accounts for under half of them, and the cause for the rest is not known. For this sample the table gives tens of thousands of clones, of which roughly 91% were detected only once. The ten largest make up 1.5% to 2.5% of the sample. Their antigens are not known. The sequencing here drew on unstimulated CD8+ T cells sorted from spleen or lymph node cells, taken before intestinal transplant. These receptor sequences come from a human donor who received an intestinal transplant.

V usage is TRBV6-6 and J usage is TRBJ1-5, with D perhaps TRBD1 (6 bases). Germline lookup yields CDR1 MNHNY and CDR2 SVGAGI (reference sequence). Deletions cut 6 bases from V and 5 bases from J, with 14 bases between. This CDR3 comprises 14 residues. The CDR3, as DNA: TGTGCCAGCAGACTCACAGGGACCCATCAGCCCCAGCATTTT. Translating it yields CASRLTGTHQPQHF.

The CDR3 coding sequence is TGTGCCAGCAGCCTCGAGGGAATCAATCAGCCCCAGCATTTT. This encodes CASSLEGINQPQHF. The chain couples TRBV6-5 to TRBJ1-5, with D uncertain. The CDR3 runs 14 residues. CDR1 is MNHEY and CDR2 is SVGAGI in the germline V gene. The germline V and J ends were trimmed by 6 bases and 3 bases, with 12 bases remaining between them.

This clone has just one count. The chain joins TRBV10-3 to TRBJ2-7; 8 bases agree with TRBD1. Losses at the gene ends were 6 bases for V and 2 bases for J; bases not matched to a gene: 3. Germline values: CDR1 ENHRY, CDR2 SYGVKD. The CDR3 is made up of 13 amino acids. The DNA for the CDR3 is TGTGCCATCAGGGAGGGACAGGCCTACGAGCAGTACTTC. It is translated as CAIREGQAYEQYF.

For the CDR3, the DNA is TGTGCCAGCAGATACACGGGGAACACTGAAGCTTTCTTT. Its protein is CASRYTGNTEAFF. J is TRBJ1-1 and V is TRBV27; D is unclear. The V gene lost 6 bases and the J gene lost 1 base, with 9 bases spanning the gap. The CDR3 consists of 13 residues. In germline, CDR1 is MNHEY, CDR2 SMNVEV (reference sequence).

Concerning this clone: The sample contains more than one DNA sequence encoding this CDR3. V is TRBV29-1 and J is TRBJ1-2; unclear D gene. This CDR3 comprises 11 residues. Germline CDR1 is SQVTM and CDR2 is ANQGSEA. Trimming removed 2 bases at V and 4 bases at J, with 5 bases between. CDR3 nucleotide sequence: TGCAGCGTTGAAACAGTCTATGGCTACACCTTC. Translation gives CSVETVYGYTF.

V is TRBV7-9 and J is TRBJ2-3; 8 bases match TRBD2. The length of the CDR3 is 18 residues. The germline V gene has CDR1 SEHNR and CDR2 FQNEAQ (reference sequence). V was clipped by 5 bases and J by 1 base; unmatched bases: 14. The CDR3 coding sequence is TGTGCCAGCAGCCTACAAGCGGGGGCGCCCCTAGGCACAGATACGCAGTATTTT. The encoded protein is CASSLQAGAPLGTDTQYF.

The chain has TRBV2 and TRBJ2-7, with 8 bases fitting TRBD2. The CDR3 is 12 amino acids. The germline V gene has CDR1 SNHLY and CDR2 FYNNEI. The ends lost 11 bases at V and 5 bases at J; junction bases unmatched: 8. CDR3 nucleotide sequence: TGTGCCGGTAGGGAGCGGGGGAACGAGCAGTACTTC. Translating it yields CAGRERGNEQYF.

In its sample, this clone was seen once. In DNA form, the CDR3 reads TGTGCCAGCAGCTCGACAGGGGAAGGGGACACAGATACGCAGTATTTT. Translating gives CASSSTGEGDTDTQYF. The chain employs TRBV5-8 and TRBJ2-3, with 8 positions matching TRBD1. Unmatched junction bases numbered 8, after V lost 3 bases and J lost 2 bases. This CDR3 contains 16 residues. The germline V gene has CDR1 SGHTS and CDR2 YDEGEE.

The V gene is TRBV6-1, the J gene TRBJ1-4; D is uncertain. Trimming cost V 5 bases and J 0 bases, with 10 bases left between them. The CDR3 extends over 15 amino acids. The germline gives CDR1 MNHNS, CDR2 SASEGT. This CDR3 is CASSNLRATNEKLFF. The CDR3 DNA is TGTGCCAGCAGTAACCTCCGGGCAACTAATGAAAAACTGTTTTTT.

The gene calls are TRBV27 and TRBJ1-1; D gene uncertain. CDR1 MNHEY and CDR2 SMNVEV come from the germline V gene (reference sequence). Trimming shortened V by 3 bases and J by 3 bases, and 17 bases separated the two germline ends. This CDR3 comprises 16 residues. DNA for the CDR3: TGTGCCAGCAGTTTCCGACACTCTACCGTTCACACTGAAGCTTTCTTT. Translation: CASSFRHSTVHTEAFF.

The chain has TRBV4-3 and TRBJ2-7; tentative D call: TRBD1 (6 bases). The CDR3 is made up of 16 amino acids. V was shortened by 0 bases and J by 0 bases, with 12 bases between the two germline ends. CDR1 is LGHNA and CDR2 is YSLEER in the germline V gene. CDR3 coding DNA: TGCGCCAGCAGCCAAGATTTTGGGACACCCTCCTACGAGCAGTACTTC. It specifies CASSQDFGTPSYEQYF.

This chain joins TRBV7-2 and TRBJ2-3, with D possibly TRBD1 on 7 matching bases. Germline values: CDR1 SGHTA, CDR2 FQGNSA. V was trimmed by 5 bases and J by 6 bases, leaving 21 bases between them. This CDR3 contains 16 residues. The CDR3 region has the DNA TGTGCCAGCAGCATTTATGGAGGGGGCCCGGGTGATACGCAGTATTTT. Amino acid sequence: CASSIYGGGPGDTQYF.

The chain links TRBV7-2 to TRBJ2-7, with 8 positions matching TRBD2. The junction had 10 bases not matched to a gene; V was cut back by 1 base and J by 2 bases. The CDR3 is 17 amino acids. Looked up from germline, CDR1 is SGHTA and CDR2 is FQGNSA. The CDR3 sequence is CASSLEAIAGPTYEQYF. For the CDR3, the DNA is TGTGCCAGCAGCTTAGAGGCCATAGCGGGGCCAACCTACGAGCAGTACTTC.

V gene TRBV29-1 combines with J gene TRBJ2-7; no reliable D call. V gave up 3 bases and J gave up 3 bases, with 6 bases separating them. The CDR3 is 11 residues long. Germline V gene sequence: CDR1 SQVTM, CDR2 ANQGSEA. The CDR3: CSVDGGYEQYF. The CDR3, as DNA: TGCAGCGTTGACGGCGGCTACGAGCAGTACTTC.

The CDR3 DNA is TGTGCCATCGGGTCGGAACTCGGGATAAACACTGAAGCTTTCTTT. The encoded protein is CAIGSELGINTEAFF. V and J are TRBV10-3 and TRBJ1-1; D gene unclear. The CDR3 covers 15 residues. With 8 bases removed from V and 2 bases from J, the gap between germline ends came to 18 bases. Germline CDR1 and CDR2: ENHRY and SYGVKD.

The chain uses TRBV11-2 and TRBJ1-1; tentative D call: TRBD1 (6 bases). Trimming removed 5 bases at V and 2 bases at J, with 12 bases between. Germline lookup yields CDR1 SGHAT and CDR2 FQNNGV. CDR3 size: 14 residues. The CDR3 protein is CASSLTGTNTEAFF. The DNA of the CDR3 is TGTGCCAGCAGCCTAACAGGGACCAACACTGAAGCTTTCTTT.

The V gene is TRBV4-3, the J gene TRBJ2-1; 9 bases map to TRBD2. The CDR3 spans 16 residues. Germline CDR1 reads LGHNA; CDR2 reads YSLEER. The junction had 3 bases not matched to a gene; V was cut back by 0 bases and J by 3 bases. The CDR3 loop is CASSQDATSGYNEQFF. The CDR3 DNA reads as TGCGCCAGCAGCCAAGATGCGACTAGCGGCTACAATGAGCAGTTCTTC.

This clone was recorded only once. This chain links TRBV4-3 with TRBJ2-1, with 10 nucleotides matching TRBD1. Looked up from germline, CDR1 is LGHNA and CDR2 is YSLEER. The CDR3 consists of 16 residues. Unmatched junction bases numbered 10, after V lost 4 bases and J lost 7 bases. The CDR3 coding sequence is TGCGCCAGCAGCCCAGACAGGGGGCAGGGTTGGAATGAGCAGTTCTTC. Its protein product is CASSPDRGQGWNEQFF.

The CDR3, as DNA: TGCGCCAGCAGCCAAGATAAGGGGCCCTACGAGCAGTACTTC. Translating it yields CASSQDKGPYEQYF. The chain uses TRBV4-3 and TRBJ2-7, with D perhaps TRBD1 (5 bases). The ends were cut back, 0 bases at V and 2 bases at J, with 8 bases in the middle. The CDR3 loop spans 14 amino acids. Looked up from germline, CDR1 is LGHNA and CDR2 is YSLEER.

The rearrangement links TRBV19 to TRBJ2-5; D is possibly TRBD1 (6 bases). The length of the CDR3 is 13 residues. V was trimmed by 3 bases and J by 5 bases, leaving 10 bases between them. Per the germline V gene, CDR1 is LNHDA and CDR2 is SQIVND (reference sequence). The CDR3 nucleotides are TGTGCCAGTAGTATCTGGGGGCAGGAGACCCAGTACTTC. It translates to CASSIWGQETQYF.

The CDR3 bases are TGTGCCAGCAGCCCGGCGAGGTTTATTAACTATGGCTACACCTTC. It yields the protein CASSPARFINYGYTF. The gene calls are TRBV27 and TRBJ1-2; the D is unclear. Germline-derived CDR1 and CDR2 are MNHEY and SMNVEV (reference sequence). CDR3 size: 15 residues. V was shortened by 6 bases and J by 1 base, with 15 bases between the two germline ends.

The V call is TRBV5-5, the J call TRBJ2-7, with TRBD2 identical over 15 bases. Germline V gene data show CDR1 as SGHKS and CDR2 as YYEKEE (reference sequence). The junction had 2 bases not matched to a gene; V was cut back by 3 bases and J by 4 bases. This CDR3 has 15 amino acids. For the CDR3, the DNA is TGTGCCAGCAGCTGGACTAGCGGGGGGGCGTACGAGCAGTACTTC. This encodes CASSWTSGGAYEQYF.

The chain is built from TRBV7-6 and TRBJ2-1, with a tentative D call TRBD2 (6 bases). Germline V lookup: CDR1 SGHVS, CDR2 FNYEAQ. This CDR3 region has 17 residues. Trimming removed 5 bases at V and 2 bases at J, with 19 bases between. CDR3 DNA sequence: TGTGCCAGCAGCAGAGGCGGCGGTTGGGGGGCCTACAATGAGCAGTTCTTC. Translation gives CASSRGGGWGAYNEQFF.

CDR3 in amino acids: CASSFSGGGYEQYF. DNA for the CDR3: TGTGCCAGCAGTTTTAGCGGGGGGGGCTACGAGCAGTACTTC. This chain links TRBV27 with TRBJ2-7, with TRBD2 matching over 11 bases. V trimming: 3 bases; J trimming: 3 bases; junction bases outside the gene matches: 1. This CDR3 is built from 14 residues. Germline values: CDR1 MNHEY, CDR2 SMNVEV (reference sequence).

This rearrangement joins TRBV29-1 to TRBJ2-2, with 8 nucleotides matching TRBD1. The germline V gene encodes CDR1 SQVTM and CDR2 ANQGSEA. The CDR3 is 15 amino acids. V lost 5 bases, J lost 4 bases, and 9 bases stayed unmatched. The CDR3 DNA reads as TGCAGCGTTCTCACAGGGGGGTTCAGCACCGGGGAGCTGTTTTTT. Protein sequence: CSVLTGGFSTGELFF.